The clone carrying this T cell receptor (beta chain) was counted a few times. Antigen unknown. The data stem from a study of vaccination and CD4 T cells after COVID-19. With 6 bases clipped from V and 3 bases from J, the junction kept 2 bases outside the gene matches. This CDR3 has 15 residues. Germline assignment: CDR1 SNHLY and CDR2 FYNNEI. Sequencing of the DNA from cultured CD4+ T cells was carried out with the Oncomine TCR Beta short-read assay. TCRdb fed the PCR reads into MiXCR, producing one record per CDR3 protein. This table has 10,000 to 15,000 distinct CDR3 sequences, about 61% appearing once. Treatment here: roughly 11-day PBMC culture with coronavirus spike peptide pools or control peptides (ViraFEST assay).

This TCR was recovered from a human donor who had recovered from COVID-19. Input material: CD4+ T cells from blood, cultured in vitro. The J gene is TRBJ2-5, the V gene TRBV2; TRBD2 agrees at 15 bases. The CDR3 sequence is CASSGLAGGEETQYF. Here the CDR3 DNA reads TGTGCCAGCAGCGGACTAGCGGGAGGGGAAGAGACCCAGTACTTC.